The 25 T cell receptor beta chains below were found in one sample sequenced in a study of T cell repertoires in cytomegalovirus infection. These receptors have no known antigen. TCRdb itself ran the reads through MiXCR, one entry per CDR3 protein. The sample gives fewer than 950,000 distinct CDR3 sequences, roughly 33% of which show up once; 9.5% to 15% is in the top ten. The sample consisted of cultured CD8+ T cells from PBMCs, taken from culture after CMV antigen stimulation. The receptors here all came from a human donor in good health (CMV status not recorded). Some clones in this sample may be carry-over from other donors' samples.

The CDR3 sequence is CASSPQGREQYF. DNA of the CDR3: TGTGCCAGCAGTCCCCAGGGGAGGGAGCAGTACTTC. The gene calls are TRBV6-1 and TRBJ2-7; D may match TRBD1 or TRBD2 (6 bases each). The germline V gene has CDR1 MNHNS and CDR2 SASEGT. This CDR3 is built from 12 residues. The V gene lost 5 bases and the J gene lost 7 bases, with 12 bases spanning the gap.

The rearrangement joins TRBV29-1 to TRBJ1-2; TRBD1 is a possible D gene (6 bases). Germline-derived CDR1 and CDR2 are SQVTM and ANQGSEA. The CDR3 contains 14 residues. Between the trimmed V and J ends, which lost 1 base and 4 bases, there was a span of 13 bases. The CDR3 bases are TGCAGCGTTGAAGGTGGGGGGCTCGGCTATGGCTACACCTTC. The encoded protein is CSVEGGGLGYGYTF.

The rearrangement uses TRBV4-3 and TRBJ1-1; D unclear. Trimming left V 1 base short and J 4 bases short, with 7 bases between. The germline CDR1 and CDR2 sequences are LGHNA and YSLEER. The CDR3 length is 13 residues. The CDR3 here is CASSQGEVTEAFF. The CDR3 nucleotides are TGCGCCAGCAGCCAAGGGGAGGTCACTGAAGCTTTCTTT.

The V call is TRBV9, the J call TRBJ2-1; no firm D call. Germline assignment: CDR1 SGDLS and CDR2 YYNGEE. Trimming left V 7 bases short and J 7 bases short, with 9 bases between. The length of the CDR3 is 11 residues. The chain's CDR3 is CASERENEQFF. DNA of the CDR3: TGTGCCAGCGAGCGAGAGAATGAGCAGTTCTTC.

This clonotype was picked up a small number of times. The V and J genes are TRBV27 and TRBJ2-3; D gene ambiguous. Trimming removed 6 bases at V and 0 bases at J, with 10 bases between. Germline-derived CDR1 and CDR2 are MNHEY and SMNVEV (reference sequence). This CDR3 is built from 14 residues. CDR3 nucleotide sequence: TGTGCCAGCAGGCTTGAGCAGAGCACAGATACGCAGTATTTT. It encodes CASRLEQSTDTQYF.

CDR3 sequence reads: CASRGTVSTF. The CDR3 bases are TGTGCCAGTCGGGGGACAGTCAGCACCTTC. The chain employs TRBV2 and TRBJ1-2; 7 bases are shared with TRBD1. The germline CDR1 and CDR2 sequences are SNHLY and FYNNEI. There are 10 residues in the CDR3. V gave up 9 bases and J gave up 13 bases; unmatched junction bases: 8.

The chain recombines TRBV4-2 with TRBJ2-1; D is undetermined. This CDR3 contains 15 residues. CDR1 and CDR2 (germline): LGHNA, YNFKEQ. Trimming shortened V by 5 bases and J by 0 bases, and 11 bases separated the two germline ends. Written as DNA, the CDR3 is TGTGCCAGCAGCTCGCACTTGAGCTCCTACAATGAGCAGTTCTTC. Its protein is CASSSHLSSYNEQFF.

V is TRBV12-3 or TRBV12-4 and J is TRBJ1-5, with 7 bases identical to TRBD1. Unmatched junction bases numbered 10, after V lost 6 bases and J lost 2 bases. CDR3 length equals 16 residues. CDR3 residues: CASSPRQGVGNQPQHF. CDR3 bases: TGTGCCAGCAGCCCTCGACAGGGTGTGGGCAATCAGCCCCAGCATTTT.

This clonotype was seen at least ten times. The rearrangement uses TRBV7-9 and TRBJ2-4; 9 bases match TRBD1. The CDR3 has 16 residues. Per germline, CDR1 SEHNR and CDR2 FQNEAQ (reference sequence). Losses at the gene ends were 5 bases for V and 3 bases for J; bases not matched to a gene: 8. The chain's CDR3 is CASSGEDRGGKNIQYF. CDR3 bases: TGTGCCAGCAGCGGAGAGGACAGGGGTGGCAAAAACATTCAGTACTTC. The whole variable domain, remainder taken from reference TRBV7-9 and TRBJ2-4, is DTGVSQNPRHKITKRGQNVTFRCDPISEHNRLYWYRQTLGQGPEFLTYFQNEAQLEKSRLLSDRFSAERPKGSFSTLEIQRTEQGDSAMYLCASSGEDRGGKNIQYFGAGTRLSVL.

CDR3: CASRQGRTEAFF. The CDR3 DNA is TGTGCCAGCAGACAGGGTAGGACTGAAGCTTTCTTT. V is TRBV27 and J is TRBJ1-1, with D tentatively TRBD1 (6 bases). V dropped 6 bases and J dropped 5 bases, with 10 bases sitting between them. CDR1 and CDR2 from the germline V gene are MNHEY and SMNVEV (reference sequence). The CDR3 is 12 residues long.

J is TRBJ2-1 and V is TRBV18; 9 bases match TRBD1. Germline V gene lookup returns CDR1 KGHSH and CDR2 LQKENI. Losses at the gene ends were 4 bases for V and 8 bases for J; bases not matched to a gene: 9. The CDR3 sequence is 15 residues long. CDR3 nucleotides: TGTGCCAGCTCACTTATGTCGGGACAGGGAGATGAGCAGTTCTTC. It translates to CASSLMSGQGDEQFF.

This clonotype has only a few counts. The V and J genes are TRBV25-1 and TRBJ1-5; D not certain. The CDR3 totals 17 residues. Germline CDR1 is MGHDK and CDR2 is SYGVNS. V dropped 2 bases and J dropped 0 bases, with 14 bases sitting between them. DNA of the CDR3: TGTGCCAGCAGTGAAAACAGTGTGGGCTATAGCAATCAGCCCCAGCATTTT. Amino acids: CASSENSVGYSNQPQHF.

This clonotype was seen a handful of times. The chain couples TRBV6-4 to TRBJ1-1; D is unclear. The germline V gene encodes CDR1 MRHNA and CDR2 SNTAGT. This CDR3 comprises 13 residues. Trimming took off 3 bases at V and 8 bases at J, with 13 bases between the two ends. CDR3 sequence reads: CASSETRYGEAFF. In nucleotides, the CDR3 is TGTGCCAGCAGTGAGACGAGGTACGGAGAAGCTTTCTTT.

This clonotype has just a few counts. The chain joins TRBV4-1 to TRBJ2-5; D may be TRBD1 (6 bases). Germline CDR1 reads MGHRA; CDR2 reads YSYEKL. The CDR3 has 15 residues. V lost 2 bases to trimming and J lost 2 bases, with 12 bases between them. CDR3 in DNA: TGCGCCAGCAGCCAAAGTGGGACATCTCAAGAGACCCAGTACTTC. This translates into CASSQSGTSQETQYF.

The sample holds a few counts of this clonotype. The V call is TRBV15, the J call TRBJ1-6; 11 bases map to TRBD1. Trimming cost V 2 bases and J 10 bases; bases outside gene matches: 7. Germline loops: CDR1 LNHNV, CDR2 YYDKDF (reference sequence). The CDR3 contains 16 residues. CDR3: CATSRPPGTGGSPLHF. The CDR3 DNA is TGTGCCACCAGCAGACCCCCAGGGACAGGGGGATCACCCCTCCACTTT.

In its sample, this clonotype was seen a few times. This chain joins TRBV2 and TRBJ2-1; tentatively, D is TRBD1 (6 bases). CDR1 is SNHLY and CDR2 is FYNNEI in the germline V gene. The length of the CDR3 is 12 residues. Trimming cost V 3 bases and J 7 bases, with 7 bases left between them. As DNA, the CDR3 is TGTGCCAGCAGTGAGAGGGGGAATGAGCAGTTCTTC. Protein: CASSERGNEQFF.

This clonotype was counted between two and nine times. The chain joins TRBV5-1 to TRBJ2-2, with TRBD2 matching 11 bases. This CDR3 has 18 amino acids. CDR1 and CDR2 (germline): SGHRS, YFSETQ. Trimming took 4 bases from V and 0 from J; bases not matched to a gene: 8. The CDR3 coding sequence is TGCGCCAGCAGCCCCCTGACTAGCGGGGCCTCGAACACCGGGGAGCTGTTTTTT. This sequence encodes CASSPLTSGASNTGELFF.

This clonotype was counted at least ten times. The gene calls are TRBV12-5 and TRBJ2-7; a weak D match, TRBD2 (5 bases). V lost 2 bases to trimming and J lost 5 bases, with 13 bases between them. The CDR3 is made up of 14 amino acids. Germline lookup yields CDR1 LGHNT and CDR2 FRNRAP. The CDR3 is CASGLYSGSNEQYF. CDR3 sequence (DNA): TGTGCTAGTGGTTTGTATTCGGGGAGTAACGAGCAGTACTTC.

Written as DNA, the CDR3 is TGCAGTGCTAGAGATCTCTACACCACCGAACCCTTGAACACTGAAGCTTTCTTT. Amino acid sequence: CSARDLYTTEPLNTEAFF. The chain has TRBV20-1 and TRBJ1-1, with D uncertain. The V end was cut by 0 bases, the J end by 0 bases, with 20 bases between. From germline, CDR1 is DFQATT and CDR2 SNEGSKA (reference sequence). This CDR3 is 18 amino acids long.

V and J are TRBV29-1 and TRBJ1-2, with 8 positions matching TRBD1. CDR3 length equals 14 residues. The germline V gene has CDR1 SQVTM and CDR2 ANQGSEA. The V and J ends lost 8 bases and 2 bases, in that order; junction bases with no gene match: 10. CDR3 protein: CSTWTGRENYGYTF. The CDR3 DNA reads TGCAGCACATGGACAGGGCGTGAGAACTATGGCTACACCTTC.

The genes are TRBV12-3 or TRBV12-4 and TRBJ1-5, with 12 bases matching TRBD1. J gave up 7 bases and V 4 bases, and 11 bases lay outside the gene matches. The CDR3 spans 17 residues. CDR3 loop: CASSSIRDRGLGQPQHF. The CDR3 nucleotides are TGTGCCAGCAGTTCGATCCGGGACAGGGGGCTTGGCCAGCCCCAGCATTTT.

V gene TRBV12-5 combines with J gene TRBJ1-5; D ambiguous. This CDR3 is built from 14 residues. From germline, CDR1 is LGHNT and CDR2 FRNRAP. Trimming shortened V by 6 bases and J by 2 bases, and 11 bases separated the two germline ends. The CDR3 reads CASGINGGNQPQHF. The CDR3 coding sequence is TGTGCTAGTGGGATAAACGGCGGCAATCAGCCCCAGCATTTT.

The rearrangement links TRBV27 to TRBJ2-7, with D tentatively TRBD2 (7 bases). The CDR3 is 11 amino acids. The V end was cut by 8 bases, the J end by 9 bases, with 14 bases between. Looked up from germline, CDR1 is MNHEY and CDR2 is SMNVEV (reference sequence). For the CDR3, the DNA is TGTGCCAGCTCGGGGGGCACGGGGCAGTACTTC. It yields the protein CASSGGTGQYF.

V is TRBV18 and J is TRBJ2-1; no definite D call. Deletions cut 1 base from V and 6 bases from J, with 13 bases between. The CDR3 totals 15 residues. Germline assignment: CDR1 KGHSH and CDR2 LQKENI. The CDR3 nucleotides read TGTGCCAGCTCACCACGGGATGTAACAATCAATGAGCAGTTCTTC. It encodes CASSPRDVTINEQFF.

This clonotype was found a few times. The chain joins TRBV6-1 to TRBJ2-7, with 9 nucleotides matching TRBD1. With 6 bases clipped from V and 2 bases from J, the junction kept 5 bases outside the gene matches. The germline gives CDR1 MNHNS, CDR2 SASEGT. This CDR3 spans 14 amino acids. CDR3 DNA sequence: TGTGCCAGCAGAGTGGGACAGGGTGCCTACGAGCAGTACGTC. This sequence encodes CASRVGQGAYEQYV.